The 14 T cell receptor beta chains reported below all come from one sample, sequenced in a study of vaccination effects on CD4 cells after COVID-19. The ViraFEST assay expanded antigen-specific CD4+ T cells with viral peptide pools before sequencing. A roughly ten-day culture period preceded the isolation of CD4+ T cells. All study participants received two doses of BNT162b2 or mRNA-1273 vaccine. Clones were read by immunoSEQ multiplex PCR, and TCRdb kept only the in-frame ones, dropping some. Found here are roughly 56,000 clones, around 73% of them singletons; the top ten hold around 1.2%. Their recognized antigens are unknown. Sequencing used CD4+ T cells from PBMCs cultured with HCoV-229E spike peptides, obtained after COVID-19 vaccination. Every receptor here comes from a human donor who received a COVID-19 vaccine.

V usage is TRBV5-1 and J usage is TRBJ2-3; 12 nucleotides match TRBD2. Germline loops: CDR1 SGHRS, CDR2 YFSETQ. The CDR3 contains 15 residues. Unmatched junction bases numbered 2, after V lost 5 bases and J lost 1 base. CDR3 coding DNA: TGCGCCAGCAGTCGGACTAGCGGGGGCACAGATACGCAGTATTTT. It is translated as CASSRTSGGTDTQYF. The variable domain in full, completed from reference TRBV5-1 and TRBJ2-3, reads KAGVTQTPRYLIKTRGQQVTLSCSPISGHRSVSWYQQTPGQGLQFLFEYFSETQRNKGNFPGRFSGRQFSNSRSEMNVSTLELGDSALYLCASSRTSGGTDTQYFGPGTRLTVL.

This clone was detected only once. This sequence joins TRBV14 and TRBJ2-4, with D maybe TRBD2 (6 bases). Trimming removed 2 bases from V and 7 bases from J, with 15 bases in between. The CDR3 loop spans 15 amino acids. The germline CDR1 and CDR2 sequences are SGHDN and FVKESK. CDR3 residues: CASSQKQPGRNIQYF. CDR3 DNA: TGTGCCAGCAGCCAAAAACAGCCGGGGAGGAACATTCAGTACTTC.

The J gene is TRBJ2-6, the V gene TRBV19, with TRBD2 as a possible D gene (6 bases). The germline V gene encodes CDR1 LNHDA and CDR2 SQIVND (reference sequence). Trimming stripped 1 base from V and 4 bases from J, with 20 bases between. CDR3 length: 19 residues. CDR3 sequence (DNA): TGTGCCAGTAGTATAGGGCGGAGGGGCGTTGAGTCCGGGGCCAACGTCCTGACTTTC. This encodes CASSIGRRGVESGANVLTF.

V is TRBV5-1 and J is TRBJ2-2; D may match TRBD1 or TRBD2 (5 bases each). Germline-derived CDR1 and CDR2 are SGHRS and YFSETQ. This CDR3 has 15 amino acids. V was clipped by 0 bases and J by 5 bases, with 11 bases between them. The CDR3 loop reads CASSLAGTSTGELFF. The CDR3 coding sequence is TGCGCCAGCAGCTTGGCCGGGACGTCGACCGGGGAGCTGTTTTTT. Full variable domain (missing parts from reference TRBV5-1 and TRBJ2-2): KAGVTQTPRYLIKTRGQQVTLSCSPISGHRSVSWYQQTPGQGLQFLFEYFSETQRNKGNFPGRFSGRQFSNSRSEMNVSTLELGDSALYLCASSLAGTSTGELFFGEGSRLTVL.

This clone was counted a single time. The chain carries TRBV5-1 and TRBJ2-3; a weak D match, TRBD1 (6 bases). CDR1 is SGHRS and CDR2 is YFSETQ in the germline V gene. The CDR3 contains 14 residues. V was clipped by 6 bases and J by 2 bases, with 13 bases between them. The CDR3, as DNA: TGCGCCAGCATGCGGCAGGGGTACACAGATACGCAGTATTTT. This gives the protein CASMRQGYTDTQYF.

The chain uses TRBV10-1 and TRBJ2-3; TRBD2 matches 7 bases. Germline-derived CDR1 and CDR2 are WNHNN and SYGVQD (reference sequence). Trimming cost V 0 bases and J 2 bases; bases outside gene matches: 5. The CDR3 spans 16 residues. The CDR3: CASSESGLADTDTQYF. In DNA form, the CDR3 reads TGCGCCAGCAGTGAGTCTGGGCTAGCGGACACAGATACGCAGTATTTT.

Only a few counts were recorded for this clone. The chain is built from TRBV5-5 and TRBJ1-1, with D perhaps TRBD1 (6 bases). V lost 4 bases and J lost 0, with 19 bases in between. This CDR3 region has 17 residues. Germline CDR1 SGHKS, CDR2 YYEKEE (reference sequence). CDR3 protein: CASSPEGVSYMNTEAFF. CDR3 coding DNA: TGTGCCAGCAGCCCCGAGGGGGTGAGTTACATGAACACTGAAGCTTTCTTT.

The genes are TRBV6-1 and TRBJ2-7; D ambiguous. Germline CDR1 reads MNHNS; CDR2 reads SASEGT. Trimming took 5 bases from V and 1 from J, leaving 12 bases between them. There are 14 residues in the CDR3. CDR3 sequence (DNA): TGTGCCAGCAGTTATGAACAGAATTCCTACGAGCAGTACGTC. Translating gives CASSYEQNSYEQYV.

V and J are TRBV24-1 and TRBJ2-1; 12 positions match TRBD1. Looked up from germline, CDR1 is KGHDR and CDR2 is SFDVKD. The CDR3 sequence is 16 residues long. J lost 5 bases, V lost 7 bases, and 8 bases had no gene match. CDR3 nucleotide sequence: TGTGCCACCAGCGCAAGGGGACAGGGGGCCGACAATGAGCAGTTCTTC. The encoded protein is CATSARGQGADNEQFF.

This clone qualifies as medium-sized. The rearrangement joins TRBV28 to TRBJ2-4; D is ambiguous. The CDR3 totals 12 residues. Germline lookup yields CDR1 MDHEN and CDR2 SYDVKM. Trimming removed 8 bases at V and 12 bases at J, with 17 bases between. The CDR3 nucleotides read TGTGCCAGCCAAAAGCAGTTCAAATCTCAGTACTTC. Its protein is CASQKQFKSQYF. Full variable domain (remainder filled in from reference TRBV28 and TRBJ2-4): DVKVTQSSRYLVKRTGEKVFLECVQDMDHENMFWYRQDPGLGLRLIYFSYDVKMKEKGDIPEGYSVSREKKERFSLILESASTNQTSMYLCASQKQFKSQYFGAGTRLSVL.

The chain joins TRBV4-1 to TRBJ2-6, with 10 nucleotides matching TRBD1. CDR1 is MGHRA and CDR2 is YSYEKL in the germline V gene. Losses at the gene ends were 1 base for V and 0 bases for J; bases not matched to a gene: 3. This CDR3 is built from 18 residues. The CDR3 nucleotides read TGCGCCAGCAGCCAAGGGGGACAGGGGCGCTCTGGGGCCAACGTCCTGACTTTC. Its protein product is CASSQGGQGRSGANVLTF.

The chain recombines TRBV24-1 with TRBJ1-4; 8 nucleotides match TRBD1. Germline assignment: CDR1 KGHDR and CDR2 SFDVKD. The V segment lost 3 bases and the J segment 8 bases; nucleotides outside the gene matches: 13. The CDR3 extends over 17 amino acids. The CDR3, as DNA: TGTGCCACCAGTGATACAACTGTGACAGGGGATGTGGAAAAACTGTTTTTT. It encodes CATSDTTVTGDVEKLFF.

V and J are TRBV5-1 and TRBJ1-4; 9 nucleotides match TRBD1. CDR1 is SGHRS, CDR2 YFSETQ, per germline. The V segment lost 0 bases and the J segment 3 bases; nucleotides outside the gene matches: 12. The length of the CDR3 is 19 residues. The CDR3 region has the DNA TGCGCCAGCAGCTTGGCGCCGGGACAGGGTGAGGGGTCTAATGAAAAACTGTTTTTT. It encodes CASSLAPGQGEGSNEKLFF.

The chain links TRBV5-8 to TRBJ1-2; D gene ambiguous. This CDR3 contains 13 residues. The V gene lost 4 bases and the J gene lost 3 bases, with 10 bases spanning the gap. Germline assignment: CDR1 SGHTS and CDR2 YDEGEE. Here the CDR3 reads CASSPQEYYGYTF. The CDR3 nucleotides read TGTGCCAGCAGCCCGCAGGAGTACTATGGCTACACCTTC.